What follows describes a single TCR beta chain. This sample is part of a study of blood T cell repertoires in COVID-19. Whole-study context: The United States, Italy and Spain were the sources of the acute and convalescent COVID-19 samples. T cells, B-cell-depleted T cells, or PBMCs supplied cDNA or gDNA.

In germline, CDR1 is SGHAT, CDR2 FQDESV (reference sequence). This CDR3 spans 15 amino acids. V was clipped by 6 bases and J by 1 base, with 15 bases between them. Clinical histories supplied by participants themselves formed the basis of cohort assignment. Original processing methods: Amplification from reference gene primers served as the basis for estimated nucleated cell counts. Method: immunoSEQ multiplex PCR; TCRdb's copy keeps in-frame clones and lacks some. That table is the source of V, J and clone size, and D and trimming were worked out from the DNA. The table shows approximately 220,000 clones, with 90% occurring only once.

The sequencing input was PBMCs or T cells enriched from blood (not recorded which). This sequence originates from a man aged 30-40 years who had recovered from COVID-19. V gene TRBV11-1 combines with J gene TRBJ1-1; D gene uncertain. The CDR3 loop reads CASSYTASENTEAFF. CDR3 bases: TGTGCCAGCAGTTATACCGCCAGTGAGAACACTGAAGCTTTCTTT. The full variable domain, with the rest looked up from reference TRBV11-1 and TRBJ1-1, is EAEVAQSPRYKITEKSQAVAFWCDPISGHATLYWYRQILGQGPELLVQFQDESVVDDSQLPKDRFSAERLKGVDSTLKIQPAELGDSAMYLCASSYTASENTEAFFGQGTRLTVV.